The 20 T cell receptor beta chains given below trace back to one sample, sequenced in a study of blood T cell repertoires in COVID-19 (dated by TCRdb to about 2020). The library was built by means of the immunoSEQ multiplex PCR assay. Imported from immuneACCESS, the table was reduced by TCRdb to in-frame sequences with V and J called. These copies leave out some clones; in studies compared against another copy, an unresolved V gene accounts for under half, and the cause of the remainder is not known. In all, the sample holds roughly 330,000 clones, and about 87% of those were seen once. Of the sample, roughly a tenth is held by the ten largest clones. The sample comprised peripheral blood. These receptors were taken from a man aged 30 to 45 with COVID-19, enrolled during active disease.

CDR3 amino acids: CAIMGEGRETQYF. The CDR3 nucleotides are TGTGCCATCATGGGTGAGGGCAGGGAGACCCAGTACTTC. The chain recombines TRBV10-3 with TRBJ2-5; D perhaps matches TRBD2 (5 bases). The CDR3 has 13 residues. Germline V gene sequence: CDR1 ENHRY, CDR2 SYGVKD. Trimming left V 7 bases short and J 5 bases short, with 14 bases between.

The V and J genes are TRBV6-2 or TRBV6-3 and TRBJ2-7, with D possibly matching TRBD1 (6 bases). CDR1 and CDR2 (germline): MNHEY, SVGEGT. The CDR3 covers 15 residues. V lost 2 bases to trimming and J lost 2 bases, with 13 bases between them. The CDR3, as DNA: TGTGCCAGCAGTTACGTGACAGGCGCAGCCTACGAGCAGTACTTC. This sequence encodes CASSYVTGAAYEQYF.

The gene calls are TRBV3-1 (or the pseudogene TRBV3-2) and TRBJ1-2; 11 nucleotides line up with TRBD1. CDR3 size: 20 residues. Per germline, CDR1 LGHDT and CDR2 YNNKEL (reference sequence). V gave up 1 base and J gave up 5 bases; unmatched junction bases: 18. The CDR3 DNA reads as TGTGCCAGCAGCCAAGTCCTTCCCCAGGGGACAGGGGGTTTAGGATATGGCTACACCTTC. It specifies CASSQVLPQGTGGLGYGYTF.

In DNA, the CDR3 is TGTGCCAGCAGCCCCCCGGGACAGGGTTGGGCCGGGGAGCTGTTTTTT. Protein sequence: CASSPPGQGWAGELFF. The rearrangement uses TRBV7-2 and TRBJ2-2, with 9 bases lining up with TRBD1. The CDR3 totals 16 residues. The V gene's germline CDR1 is SGHTA and CDR2 FQGNSA. With 5 bases clipped from V and 6 bases from J, the junction kept 10 bases outside the gene matches.

The chain joins TRBV11-3 to TRBJ2-1, with 10 nucleotides matching TRBD2. The junction had 9 bases not matched to a gene; V was cut back by 4 bases and J by 6 bases. This CDR3 is built from 16 residues. The germline gives CDR1 SGHNT, CDR2 YENEEA. The CDR3 region is CASSSSMASGSNEQFF. The CDR3 DNA sequence: TGTGCCAGCAGCTCCTCAATGGCTAGCGGGAGCAATGAGCAGTTCTTC.

The genes are TRBV7-3 and TRBJ2-3; 8 bases align to TRBD2. The germline V gene has CDR1 SGHTA and CDR2 FQGTGA. Trimming at V came to 2 bases and at J to 4 bases, leaving 5 bases not matched to a gene. CDR3 size: 15 residues. The CDR3 DNA follows: TGTGCCAGCAGCTTAGCGGGAGGCCACGCAGATACGCAGTATTTT. As protein: CASSLAGGHADTQYF.

This clone appeared a few times. This sequence joins TRBV4-1 and TRBJ2-7; D uncertain. CDR3 length: 16 amino acids. V lost 0 bases to trimming and J lost 6 bases, with 18 bases between them. Germline CDR1 reads MGHRA; CDR2 reads YSYEKL. The CDR3 is CASSQESISLGSEQYF. The CDR3 DNA reads as TGCGCCAGCAGCCAAGAATCGATCAGCCTAGGCTCCGAGCAGTACTTC.

This rearrangement joins TRBV7-9 to TRBJ2-3; D call uncertain. The CDR3 sequence is 13 residues long. Germline V gives CDR1 SEHNR, CDR2 FQNEAQ (reference sequence). V was shortened by 4 bases and J by 6 bases, with 11 bases between the two germline ends. The CDR3 DNA reads as TGTGCCAGCAGCTCAGCCCTAGAGGATACGCAGTATTTT. Translating gives CASSSALEDTQYF.

The gene calls are TRBV7-9 and TRBJ2-1; 8 bases are shared with TRBD2. The V gene's germline CDR1 is SEHNR and CDR2 FQNEAQ (reference sequence). CDR3 length equals 14 residues. V trimming: 2 bases; J trimming: 9 bases; junction bases outside the gene matches: 6. CDR3 bases: TGTGCCAGCAGCTTACGACTAGCGTTCGGTGAGCAGTTCTTC. It codes for CASSLRLAFGEQFF.

The chain carries TRBV4-1 and TRBJ2-2; 8 bases align to TRBD1. V was pared by 6 bases and J by 6 bases, with 12 bases of the junction left unmatched. The CDR3 runs 16 residues. The germline CDR1 and CDR2 sequences are MGHRA and YSYEKL. Here the CDR3 reads CASRDSGQGKAGELFF. The CDR3, as DNA: TGCGCCAGCAGGGATTCCGGACAGGGTAAAGCCGGGGAGCTGTTTTTT.

The rearrangement joins TRBV7-2 to TRBJ1-2, with no clear D. This CDR3 has 15 amino acids. Deletions cut 3 bases from V and 8 bases from J, with 19 bases between. Germline CDR1 SGHTA, CDR2 FQGNSA. The CDR3 loop reads CASSLRRHEIEGYTF. The CDR3 region has the DNA TGTGCCAGCAGCTTGAGGAGGCATGAAATAGAAGGCTACACCTTC.

The J gene is TRBJ2-5, the V gene TRBV3-1 (or the pseudogene TRBV3-2); D gene uncertain. V was clipped by 0 bases and J by 7 bases, with 12 bases between them. Germline CDR1 reads LGHDT; CDR2 reads YNNKEL (reference sequence). The CDR3 has 14 residues. Here the CDR3 DNA reads TGTGCCAGCAGCCAAGAGCCCGGGTTGGGGACCCAGTACTTC. This codes for CASSQEPGLGTQYF.

V usage is TRBV19 and J usage is TRBJ2-5; D possibly corresponds to TRBD1 (6 bases). The germline CDR1 and CDR2 sequences are LNHDA and SQIVND (reference sequence). The CDR3 is made up of 14 amino acids. The ends were cut back, 5 bases at V and 1 base at J, with 11 bases in the middle. In nucleotides, the CDR3 is TGTGCCAGTAGTCTTACAGGGCGCCAAGAGACCCAGTACTTC. Amino acids: CASSLTGRQETQYF.

The CDR3 DNA follows: TGTGCCAGCAGATTAGCGTTCGCGAACACCGGGGAGCTGTTTTTT. It translates to CASRLAFANTGELFF. This chain uses TRBV6-5 with TRBJ2-2, with D possibly matching TRBD2 (5 bases). Germline V gene lookup returns CDR1 MNHEY and CDR2 SVGAGI. The CDR3 covers 15 residues. V shed 6 bases and J shed 0 bases, with 11 bases lying between them.

The chain uses TRBV18 and TRBJ1-6; D remains unclear. Trimming shortened V by 5 bases and J by 8 bases, and 10 bases separated the two germline ends. The CDR3 totals 13 residues. The V gene's germline CDR1 is KGHSH and CDR2 LQKENI. CDR3 sequence reads: CASSGFSDSPLHF. CDR3 nucleotides: TGTGCCAGCTCAGGGTTTAGCGATTCACCCCTCCACTTT.

A word on this clone: The germline gene is not matched at one end of the junction; a read error may be the cause. The chain couples TRBV9 to TRBJ2-1; TRBD1 aligns across 12 bases. This CDR3 is 16 amino acids long. Germline V gene sequence: CDR1 SGDLS, CDR2 YYNGEE. The CDR3 loop reads CASSVEGTGGYDEQFF. CDR3 in DNA: TGTGCCAGCAGCGTAGAGGGGACAGGGGGCTACGATGAGCAGTTCTTC. Filled out from reference TRBV9 and TRBJ2-1, the complete variable domain reads DSGVTQTPKHLITATGQRVTLRCSPRSGDLSVYWYQQSLDQGLQFLIQYYNGEERAKGNILERFSAQQFPDLHSELNLSSLELGDSALYFCASSVEGTGGYDEQFFGPGTRLTVL.

This clone has just one count. Here the CDR3 DNA reads TGTGCCACCAGCAGAGATTTGACAGGGGGGATCACTGAAGCTTTCTTT. Its translation is CATSRDLTGGITEAFF. The gene calls are TRBV15 and TRBJ1-1; 9 bases fit TRBD1. Germline V gives CDR1 LNHNV, CDR2 YYDKDF (reference sequence). The CDR3 loop spans 16 amino acids. With V trimmed by 0 bases and J by 4 bases, 6 bases remained unmatched.

The CDR3 coding sequence is TGTGCCAGCAGTGCTCGGGGAGGAGAAAACATTCAGTACTTC. Its protein is CASSARGGENIQYF. The chain joins TRBV2 to TRBJ2-4; D perhaps matches TRBD2 (6 bases). The CDR3 is made up of 14 amino acids. Trimming left V 4 bases short and J 5 bases short, with 12 bases between. Germline V CDR1 and CDR2: SNHLY, FYNNEI.

The chain carries TRBV6-5 and TRBJ2-2, with D perhaps TRBD2 (6 bases). Germline CDR1 is MNHEY and CDR2 is SVGAGI. V lost 10 bases to trimming and J lost 7 bases, with 19 bases between them. The CDR3 contains 14 residues. CDR3 nucleotides: TGTGCCACCTGTGGGGCGGGGTATAACGGGGAGCTGTTTTTT. Amino acids: CATCGAGYNGELFF.

The V and J genes are TRBV12-3 or TRBV12-4 and TRBJ2-7, with no clear D. This CDR3 spans 13 amino acids. V was trimmed by 3 bases and J by 1 base, leaving 7 bases between them. The CDR3: CASSFRHSYEQYF. CDR3 DNA sequence: TGTGCCAGCAGTTTCCGACATTCCTACGAGCAGTACTTC.